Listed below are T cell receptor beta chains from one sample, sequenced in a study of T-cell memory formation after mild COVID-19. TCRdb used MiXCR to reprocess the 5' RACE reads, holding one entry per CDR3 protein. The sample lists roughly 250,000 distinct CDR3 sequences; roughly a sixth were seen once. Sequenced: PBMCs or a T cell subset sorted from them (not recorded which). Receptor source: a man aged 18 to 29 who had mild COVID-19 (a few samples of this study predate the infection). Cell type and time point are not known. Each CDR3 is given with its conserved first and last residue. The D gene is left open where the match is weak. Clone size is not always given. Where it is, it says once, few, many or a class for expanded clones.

CDR3 protein: CASSEVGRETQYF
CDR3 length: 13
D gene: .
V gene: TRBV6-1
clone size: .

CDR3 protein: CAISEPRPGSEGTEAFF
CDR3 length: 17
D gene: .
V gene: TRBV10-3
clone size: .

CDR3 protein: CSAHRRQGSDEQYF
CDR3 length: 14
D gene: .
V gene: TRBV20-1
clone size: few

CDR3 protein: CASSDLVVGETQYF
CDR3 length: 14
D gene: .
V gene: TRBV2
clone size: many

CDR3 protein: CATRPLLNKGGGNTIYF
CDR3 length: 17
D gene: .
V gene: TRBV15
clone size: .

CDR3 protein: CSGLRQGSGELFF
CDR3 length: 13
D gene: TRBD1
V gene: TRBV29-1
clone size: many

CDR3 protein: CASSQVGGDQETQYF
CDR3 length: 15
D gene: .
V gene: TRBV4-2
clone size: .

CDR3 protein: CSAGSNTEAFF
CDR3 length: 11
D gene: .
V gene: TRBV29-1
clone size: few

CDR3 protein: CASSRPGTGISGYTF
CDR3 length: 15
D gene: TRBD1
V gene: TRBV12-3/TRBV12-4
clone size: few

CDR3 protein: CASSPQPSGGIGELFF
CDR3 length: 16
D gene: TRBD2
V gene: TRBV7-9
clone size: many

CDR3 protein: CSVEAGRGRGETQYF
CDR3 length: 15
D gene: TRBD2
V gene: TRBV29-1
clone size: .

CDR3 protein: CSASGIAKNIQYF
CDR3 length: 13
D gene: .
V gene: TRBV20-1
clone size: .

CDR3 protein: CASSVGGGYTF
CDR3 length: 11
D gene: .
V gene: TRBV9
clone size: few

CDR3 protein: CASSVLAGGADTQYF
CDR3 length: 15
D gene: TRBD2
V gene: TRBV9
clone size: many

CDR3 protein: CASWFQGVTGELFF
CDR3 length: 14
D gene: TRBD1
V gene: TRBV6-2/TRBV6-3
clone size: .

CDR3 protein: CASSPQTGGYETQYF
CDR3 length: 15
D gene: TRBD1
V gene: TRBV9
clone size: .

CDR3 protein: CSAVGVYGNQPQHF
CDR3 length: 14
D gene: .
V gene: TRBV20-1
clone size: few

CDR3 protein: CASSLAREQFF
CDR3 length: 11
D gene: .
V gene: TRBV5-6
clone size: many

CDR3 protein: CASSEDQGLPYNEQFF
CDR3 length: 16
D gene: .
V gene: TRBV6-2/TRBV6-3
clone size: .

CDR3 protein: CASSYSSGIQETQYF
CDR3 length: 15
D gene: TRBD2
V gene: TRBV6-5
clone size: .

CDR3 protein: CASSLAPASYEQYF
CDR3 length: 14
D gene: .
V gene: TRBV5-1
clone size: .

CDR3 protein: CASTRRGAQETQYF
CDR3 length: 14
D gene: .
V gene: TRBV7-2
clone size: many

CDR3 protein: CSARAGNGYGYTF
CDR3 length: 13
D gene: .
V gene: TRBV20-1
clone size: .

CDR3 protein: CASSPPGGLQNIQYF
CDR3 length: 15
D gene: TRBD2
V gene: TRBV5-1
clone size: .

CDR3 protein: CSTEKYRTGELFF
CDR3 length: 13
D gene: .
V gene: TRBV29-1
clone size: .